This T cell receptor beta chain was found in a study of blood T cell repertoires in COVID-19. Germline CDR1 and CDR2: SNHLY and FYNNEI. The junction had 9 bases not matched to a gene; V was cut back by 1 base and J by 6 bases. This CDR3 is built from 16 residues. Some clones are missing from TCRdb's copy, which holds only in-frame ones; the method was immunoSEQ multiplex PCR. The sample yields some 180,000 clones, about 78% seen once. This chain connects TRBV2 to TRBJ1-3, with TRBD1 identical over 7 bases. This clonotype was sampled from a woman between 50 and 59 years old with active or convalescent COVID-19. Material: peripheral blood. The CDR3 is CASSEGTDRRINTIYF. CDR3 DNA: TGTGCCAGCAGTGAAGGGACGGACAGGAGGATAAACACCATATATTTT.